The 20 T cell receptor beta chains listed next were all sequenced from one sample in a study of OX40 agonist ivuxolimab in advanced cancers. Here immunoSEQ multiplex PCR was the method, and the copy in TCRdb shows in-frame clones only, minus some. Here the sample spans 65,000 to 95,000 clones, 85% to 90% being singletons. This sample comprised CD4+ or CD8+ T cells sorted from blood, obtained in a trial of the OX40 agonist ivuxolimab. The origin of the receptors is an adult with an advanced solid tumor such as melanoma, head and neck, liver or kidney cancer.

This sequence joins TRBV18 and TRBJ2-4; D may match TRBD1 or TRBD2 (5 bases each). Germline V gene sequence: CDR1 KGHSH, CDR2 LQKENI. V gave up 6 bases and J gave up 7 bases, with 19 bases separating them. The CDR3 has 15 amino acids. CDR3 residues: CASSRGPPLSNIQYF. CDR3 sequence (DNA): TGTGCCAGCTCTCGGGGACCCCCCCTGAGCAACATTCAGTACTTC. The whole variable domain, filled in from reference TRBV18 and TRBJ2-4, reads NAGVMQNPRHLVRRRGQEARLRCSPMKGHSHVYWYRQLPEEGLKFMVYLQKENIIDESGMPKERFSAEFPKEGPSILRIQQVVRGDSAAYFCASSRGPPLSNIQYFGAGTRLSVL.

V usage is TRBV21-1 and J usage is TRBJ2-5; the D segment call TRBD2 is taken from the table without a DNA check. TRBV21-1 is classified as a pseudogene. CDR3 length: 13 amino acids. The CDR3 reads CASSKVGGPEQYF. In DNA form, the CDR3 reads TGTGCCAGCAGCAAAGTGGGCGGGCCGGAGCAGTACTTC.

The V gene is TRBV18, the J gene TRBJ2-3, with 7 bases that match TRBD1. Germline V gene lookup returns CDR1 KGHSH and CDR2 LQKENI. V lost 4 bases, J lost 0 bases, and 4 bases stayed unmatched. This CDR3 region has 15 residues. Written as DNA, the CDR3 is TGTGCCAGCTCACTTTCGGGACAGAGCACAGATACGCAGTATTTT. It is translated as CASSLSGQSTDTQYF. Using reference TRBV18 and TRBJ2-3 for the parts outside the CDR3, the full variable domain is NAGVMQNPRHLVRRRGQEARLRCSPMKGHSHVYWYRQLPEEGLKFMVYLQKENIIDESGMPKERFSAEFPKEGPSILRIQQVVRGDSAAYFCASSLSGQSTDTQYFGPGTRLTVL.

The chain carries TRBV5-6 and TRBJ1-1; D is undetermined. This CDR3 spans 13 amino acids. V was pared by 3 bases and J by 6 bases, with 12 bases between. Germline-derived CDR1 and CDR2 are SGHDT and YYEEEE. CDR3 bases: TGTGCCAGCAGCTCGGACCAAAGGGCTGAAGCTTTCTTT. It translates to CASSSDQRAEAFF.

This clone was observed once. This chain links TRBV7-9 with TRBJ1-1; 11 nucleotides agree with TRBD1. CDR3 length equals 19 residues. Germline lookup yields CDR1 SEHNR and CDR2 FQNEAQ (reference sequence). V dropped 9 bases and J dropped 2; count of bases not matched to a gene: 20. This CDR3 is CARTLDRGRSVPPNTEAFF. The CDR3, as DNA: TGTGCCAGGACTTTGGACAGGGGGCGCAGCGTTCCCCCTAACACTGAAGCTTTCTTT.

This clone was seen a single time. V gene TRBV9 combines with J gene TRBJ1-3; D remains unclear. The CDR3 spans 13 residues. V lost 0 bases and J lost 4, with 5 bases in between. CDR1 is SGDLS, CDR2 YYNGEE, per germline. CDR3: CASSVDPGNTIYF. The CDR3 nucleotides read TGTGCCAGCAGCGTAGATCCAGGAAACACCATATATTTT.

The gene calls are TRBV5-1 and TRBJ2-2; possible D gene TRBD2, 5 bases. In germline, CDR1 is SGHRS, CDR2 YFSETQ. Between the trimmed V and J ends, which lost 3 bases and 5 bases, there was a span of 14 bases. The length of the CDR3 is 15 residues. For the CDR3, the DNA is TGCGCCAGCAGCTCCATGGGCCCGGGGACCGGGGAGCTGTTTTTT. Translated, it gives CASSSMGPGTGELFF. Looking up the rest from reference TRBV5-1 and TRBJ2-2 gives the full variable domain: KAGVTQTPRYLIKTRGQQVTLSCSPISGHRSVSWYQQTPGQGLQFLFEYFSETQRNKGNFPGRFSGRQFSNSRSEMNVSTLELGDSALYLCASSSMGPGTGELFFGEGSRLTVL.

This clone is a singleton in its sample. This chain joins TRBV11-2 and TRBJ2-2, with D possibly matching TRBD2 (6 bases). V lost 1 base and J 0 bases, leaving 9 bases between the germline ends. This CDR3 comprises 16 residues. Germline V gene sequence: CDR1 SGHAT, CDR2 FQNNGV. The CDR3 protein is CASSLVRDANTGELFF. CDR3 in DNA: TGTGCCAGCAGCTTAGTGCGGGACGCGAACACCGGGGAGCTGTTTTTT.

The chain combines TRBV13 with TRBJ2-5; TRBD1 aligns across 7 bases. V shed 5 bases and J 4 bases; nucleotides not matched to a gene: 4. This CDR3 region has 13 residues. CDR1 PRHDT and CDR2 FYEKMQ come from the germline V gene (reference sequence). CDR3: CASSGRQGETQYF. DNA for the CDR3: TGTGCCAGCAGCGGTAGACAGGGAGAGACCCAGTACTTC.

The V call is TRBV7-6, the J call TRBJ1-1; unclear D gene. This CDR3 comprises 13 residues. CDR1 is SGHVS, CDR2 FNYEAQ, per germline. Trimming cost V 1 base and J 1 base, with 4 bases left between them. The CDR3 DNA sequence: TGTGCCAGCAGCTTAGACCAGAACACTGAAGCTTTCTTT. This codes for CASSLDQNTEAFF.

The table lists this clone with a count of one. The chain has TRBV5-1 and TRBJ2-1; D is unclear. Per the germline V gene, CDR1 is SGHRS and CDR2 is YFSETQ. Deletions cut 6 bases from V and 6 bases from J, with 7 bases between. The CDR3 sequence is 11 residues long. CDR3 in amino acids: CASTGSNEQFF. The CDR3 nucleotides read TGCGCCAGCACGGGCAGCAATGAGCAGTTCTTC.

CDR3 sequence reads: CASSLRDHRRDTQYF. The DNA of the CDR3 is TGTGCCAGCAGCCTCCGGGACCATAGGAGGGATACGCAGTATTTT. The gene calls are TRBV5-8 and TRBJ2-3; either TRBD1 or TRBD2 may supply D (5 bases each). The CDR3 length is 15 residues. The V end was cut by 4 bases, the J end by 6 bases, with 18 bases between. Germline assignment: CDR1 SGHTS and CDR2 YDEGEE.

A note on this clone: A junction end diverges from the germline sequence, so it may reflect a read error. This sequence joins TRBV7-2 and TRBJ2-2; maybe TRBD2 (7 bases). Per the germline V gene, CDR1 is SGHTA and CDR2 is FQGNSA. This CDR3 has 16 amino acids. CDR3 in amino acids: CASTLLGGAYTGELFF. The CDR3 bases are TGTGCCAGCACCTTATTAGGGGGGGCCTACACCGGGGAGCTGTTTTTT.

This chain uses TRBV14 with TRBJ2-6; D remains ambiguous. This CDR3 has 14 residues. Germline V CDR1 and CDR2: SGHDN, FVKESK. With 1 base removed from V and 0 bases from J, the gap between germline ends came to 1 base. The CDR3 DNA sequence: TGTGCCAGCAGCCAAGCCTCTGGGGCCAACGTCCTGACTTTC. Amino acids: CASSQASGANVLTF.

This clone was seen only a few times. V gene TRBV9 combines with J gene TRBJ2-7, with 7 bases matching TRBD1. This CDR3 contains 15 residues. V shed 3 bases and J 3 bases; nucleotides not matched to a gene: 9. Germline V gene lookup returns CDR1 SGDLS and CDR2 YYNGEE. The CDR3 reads CASSAKGDSHYEQYF. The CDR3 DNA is TGTGCCAGCAGCGCGAAGGGGGACAGCCACTACGAGCAGTACTTC.

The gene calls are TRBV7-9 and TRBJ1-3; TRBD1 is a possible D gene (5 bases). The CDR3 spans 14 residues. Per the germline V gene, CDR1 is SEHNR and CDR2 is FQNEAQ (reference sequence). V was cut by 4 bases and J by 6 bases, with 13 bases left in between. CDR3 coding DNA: TGTGCCAGCAGCTGGCCTGGAGGGGAAAACACCATATATTTT. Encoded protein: CASSWPGGENTIYF. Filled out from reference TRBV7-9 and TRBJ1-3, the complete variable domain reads DTGVSQNPRHKITKRGQNVTFRCDPISEHNRLYWYRQTLGQGPEFLTYFQNEAQLEKSRLLSDRFSAERPKGSFSTLEIQRTEQGDSAMYLCASSWPGGENTIYFGEGSWLTVV.

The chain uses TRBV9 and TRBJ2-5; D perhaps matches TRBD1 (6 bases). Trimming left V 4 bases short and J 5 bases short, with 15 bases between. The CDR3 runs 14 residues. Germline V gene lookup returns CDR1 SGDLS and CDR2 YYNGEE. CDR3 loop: CASSPGGQGETQYF. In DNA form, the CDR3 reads TGTGCCAGCAGCCCCGGTGGTCAGGGGGAGACCCAGTACTTC.

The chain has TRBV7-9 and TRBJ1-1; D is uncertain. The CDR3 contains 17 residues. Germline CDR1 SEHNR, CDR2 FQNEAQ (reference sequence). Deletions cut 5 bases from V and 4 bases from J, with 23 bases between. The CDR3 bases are TGTGCCAGCAGCAAGATGACCGGAACGAAGTGGGGCACTGAAGCTTTCTTT. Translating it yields CASSKMTGTKWGTEAFF.

The CDR3 here is CASSGGGSKRGNTEAFF. The CDR3 nucleotides read TGCGCCAGCAGCGGAGGTGGCAGCAAACGGGGGAACACTGAAGCTTTCTTT. V is TRBV5-1 and J is TRBJ1-1; D is ambiguous. Trimming left V 4 bases short and J 1 base short, with 20 bases between. The CDR3 extends over 17 amino acids. Germline V gene data show CDR1 as SGHRS and CDR2 as YFSETQ. Full variable domain (missing parts from reference TRBV5-1 and TRBJ1-1): KAGVTQTPRYLIKTRGQQVTLSCSPISGHRSVSWYQQTPGQGLQFLFEYFSETQRNKGNFPGRFSGRQFSNSRSEMNVSTLELGDSALYLCASSGGGSKRGNTEAFFGQGTRLTVV.

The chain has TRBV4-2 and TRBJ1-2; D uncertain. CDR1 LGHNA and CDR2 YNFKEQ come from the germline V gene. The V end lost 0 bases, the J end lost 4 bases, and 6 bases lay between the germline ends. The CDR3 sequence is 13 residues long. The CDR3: CASSQEGGYGYTF. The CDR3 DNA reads TGTGCCAGCAGCCAAGAAGGAGGCTATGGCTACACCTTC.